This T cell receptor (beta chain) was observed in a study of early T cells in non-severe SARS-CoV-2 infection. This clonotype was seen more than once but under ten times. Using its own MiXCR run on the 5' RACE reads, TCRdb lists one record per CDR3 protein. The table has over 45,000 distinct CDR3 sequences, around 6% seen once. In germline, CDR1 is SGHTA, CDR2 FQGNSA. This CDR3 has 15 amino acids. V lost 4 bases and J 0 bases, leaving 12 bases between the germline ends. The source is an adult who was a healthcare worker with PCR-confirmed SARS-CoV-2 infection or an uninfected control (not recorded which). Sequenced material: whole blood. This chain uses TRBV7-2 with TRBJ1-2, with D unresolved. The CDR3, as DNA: TGTGCCAGCAGCTCCTCGACGGTAGCTAACTATGGCTACACCTTC. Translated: CASSSSTVANYGYTF.